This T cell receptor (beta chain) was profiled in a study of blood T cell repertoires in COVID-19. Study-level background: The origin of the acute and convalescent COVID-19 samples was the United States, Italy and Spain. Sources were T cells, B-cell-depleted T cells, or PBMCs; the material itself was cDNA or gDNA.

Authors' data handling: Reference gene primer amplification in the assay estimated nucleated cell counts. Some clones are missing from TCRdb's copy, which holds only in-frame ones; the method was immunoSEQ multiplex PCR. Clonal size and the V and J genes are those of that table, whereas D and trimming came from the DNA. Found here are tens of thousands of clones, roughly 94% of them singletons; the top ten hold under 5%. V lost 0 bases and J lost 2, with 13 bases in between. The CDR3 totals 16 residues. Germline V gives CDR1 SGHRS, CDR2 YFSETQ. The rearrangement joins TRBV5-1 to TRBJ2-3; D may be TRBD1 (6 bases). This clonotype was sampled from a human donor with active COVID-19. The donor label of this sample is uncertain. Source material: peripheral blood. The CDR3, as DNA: TGCGCCAGCAGCTTGGGGGGGACATCGTTCACAGATACGCAGTATTTT. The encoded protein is CASSLGGTSFTDTQYF.